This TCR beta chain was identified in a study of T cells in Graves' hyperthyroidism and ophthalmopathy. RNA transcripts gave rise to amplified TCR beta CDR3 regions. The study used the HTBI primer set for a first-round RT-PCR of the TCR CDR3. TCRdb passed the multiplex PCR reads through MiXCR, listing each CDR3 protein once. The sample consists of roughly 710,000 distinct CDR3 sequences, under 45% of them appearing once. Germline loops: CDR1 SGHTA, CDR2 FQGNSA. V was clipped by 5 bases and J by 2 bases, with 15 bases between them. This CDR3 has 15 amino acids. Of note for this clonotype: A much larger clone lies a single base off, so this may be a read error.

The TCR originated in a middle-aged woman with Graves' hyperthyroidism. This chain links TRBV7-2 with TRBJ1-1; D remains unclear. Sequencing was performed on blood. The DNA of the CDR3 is TGTGCCAGCAGCCAGGCGCATACGGGAAACACTGAAGCTTTCTTT. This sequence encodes CASSQAHTGNTEAFF.